This TCR beta chain was identified during a study of monozygotic twins with inflammatory bowel disease. Germline V lookup: CDR1 SGHRS, CDR2 YFSETQ. The CDR3 covers 13 residues. TCRdb reworked the 5' RACE reads into one entry per CDR3 protein, no DNA. The sample's table shows 300,000 to 400,000 distinct CDR3 sequences. The sample taken for sequencing was blood. The TCR originated in a human donor with ulcerative colitis or Crohn's disease, or a healthy co-twin of an affected twin (not recorded which). This sequence joins TRBV5-1 and TRBJ1-1. CDR3 loop: CASSLVVGNEAFF. The complete variable domain, with remaining parts taken from reference TRBV5-1 and TRBJ1-1, reads KAGVTQTPRYLIKTRGQQVTLSCSPISGHRSVSWYQQTPGQGLQFLFEYFSETQRNKGNFPGRFSGRQFSNSRSEMNVSTLELGDSALYLCASSLVVGNEAFFGQGTRLTVV.